A single sample is the source of the 25 T cell receptor beta chains below, sequenced in a study of cytomegalovirus exposure and HLA in healthy donors (dated by TCRdb to 2017 to 2019). The method was the immunoSEQ multiplex PCR assay. For the multiplex PCR, a mixture combining 60 forward primers for TCR Vbeta segments and 13 reverse primers for TCR Jbeta segments was used. TCRdb mirrors the immuneACCESS table, restricted to in-frame sequences. Some clones are absent from its copies; in checked studies, under half trace to an unresolved V gene, and the reason for the others is unknown. The sample's table lists a count of some 67,000 clones. Over 1.5% of the sample comes from the top ten. The specimen was PBMCs. The source is a woman under 40 in good health and CMV-seronegative.

V gene TRBV6-5 combines with J gene TRBJ1-2, with 7 bases identical to TRBD1. Germline values: CDR1 MNHEY, CDR2 SVGAGI. CDR3 length: 12 residues. Trimming at V came to 8 bases and at J to 8 bases, leaving 8 bases not matched to a gene. CDR3: CASRPGGGGYTF. The DNA of the CDR3 is TGTGCCAGCCGCCCAGGAGGGGGCGGCTACACCTTC.

The V call is TRBV5-1, the J call TRBJ2-5; TRBD1 matches at 11 bases. V dropped 5 bases and J dropped 7; count of bases not matched to a gene: 4. The CDR3 contains 13 residues. CDR1 SGHRS and CDR2 YFSETQ come from the germline V gene. The CDR3 is CASRGTGGLTQYF. The CDR3, as DNA: TGCGCCAGCAGGGGGACAGGGGGATTGACCCAGTACTTC.

The V call is TRBV4-1, the J call TRBJ2-1, with 7 positions matching TRBD2. V was clipped by 6 bases and J by 2 bases; unmatched bases: 4. The CDR3 totals 14 residues. Germline loops: CDR1 MGHRA, CDR2 YSYEKL. The CDR3 nucleotides are TGCGCCAGCAGTGGAGCGGGAACCTACAATGAGCAGTTCTTC. It translates to CASSGAGTYNEQFF.

The J gene is TRBJ1-3, the V gene TRBV6-4, with 7 bases fitting TRBD1. V was pared by 3 bases and J by 0 bases, with 5 bases of the junction left unmatched. The CDR3 is 16 amino acids. Germline V CDR1 and CDR2: MRHNA, SNTAGT. The CDR3 nucleotides are TGTGCCAGCAGTGAAGTGGACAGGAGCTCTGGAAACACCATATATTTT. Residues: CASSEVDRSSGNTIYF.

The genes are TRBV4-2 and TRBJ1-1; D is possibly TRBD1 (6 bases). CDR3 length: 14 residues. The ends were cut back, 4 bases at V and 0 bases at J, with 9 bases in the middle. Looked up from germline, CDR1 is LGHNA and CDR2 is YNFKEQ. The CDR3 region is CASSLGQLNTEAFF. The DNA for the CDR3 is TGTGCCAGCAGCCTAGGACAGCTGAACACTGAAGCTTTCTTT.

The V gene is TRBV11-2, the J gene TRBJ2-7; TRBD1 matches 9 bases. The CDR3 spans 15 residues. The germline V gene encodes CDR1 SGHAT and CDR2 FQNNGV. With V trimmed by 5 bases and J by 1 base, 6 bases remained unmatched. This CDR3 reads CASSPGQGPSYEQYF. CDR3 nucleotides: TGTGCCAGCAGCCCGGGACAGGGCCCTTCCTACGAGCAGTACTTC.

J is TRBJ2-7 and V is TRBV29-1; 13 bases agree with TRBD2. The CDR3 has 16 residues. Germline CDR1 and CDR2: SQVTM and ANQGSEA. Germline trimming cut 1 base from V and 3 bases from J; bases unmatched to any gene: 6. The CDR3 region is CSVEGTSGGKIYEQYF. The CDR3 nucleotides read TGCAGCGTTGAAGGGACTAGCGGGGGAAAAATCTACGAGCAGTACTTC.

This chain connects TRBV30 to TRBJ1-1; no clear D. This CDR3 spans 11 amino acids. The V gene's germline CDR1 is GTSNPN and CDR2 SVGIG (reference sequence). V was clipped by 2 bases and J by 6 bases, with 7 bases between them. The DNA for the CDR3 is TGTGCCTGGAGTTCAGCGCCTGAAGCTTTCTTT. This encodes CAWSSAPEAFF.

The CDR3 loop reads CASSARQGLSTDTQYF. CDR3 DNA sequence: TGTGCCAGCAGCGCTAGACAGGGGCTAAGCACAGATACGCAGTATTTT. The V and J genes are TRBV9 and TRBJ2-3; 8 positions match TRBD1. Germline V gives CDR1 SGDLS, CDR2 YYNGEE. The CDR3 consists of 16 residues. Trimming at V came to 3 bases and at J to 0 bases, leaving 6 bases not matched to a gene.

V gene TRBV19 combines with J gene TRBJ1-1; 8 bases are shared with TRBD1. Looked up from germline, CDR1 is LNHDA and CDR2 is SQIVND (reference sequence). V was clipped by 3 bases and J by 2 bases; unmatched bases: 5. The CDR3 is 15 amino acids. CDR3 sequence (DNA): TGTGCCAGTAGTATCAGGGGGCTGGGAAACACTGAAGCTTTCTTT. Translating gives CASSIRGLGNTEAFF.

The chain carries TRBV9 and TRBJ2-7; perhaps TRBD1 as D (5 bases). The CDR3 covers 13 residues. Trimming cost V 3 bases and J 0 bases, with 7 bases left between them. Germline CDR1 reads SGDLS; CDR2 reads YYNGEE. The CDR3 DNA sequence: TGTGCCAGCAGCGGACAGAGCTCCTACGAGCAGTACTTC. Translating gives CASSGQSSYEQYF.

The chain has TRBV19 and TRBJ1-2; no firm D call. This CDR3 has 13 residues. Germline CDR1 and CDR2: LNHDA and SQIVND (reference sequence). V was trimmed by 1 base and J by 6 bases, leaving 9 bases between them. The CDR3 sequence is CASSIGKQNGYTF. The CDR3 region has the DNA TGTGCCAGTAGTATAGGTAAACAGAATGGCTACACCTTC.

The J gene is TRBJ1-4, the V gene TRBV27; TRBD1 matches at 7 bases. Germline V lookup: CDR1 MNHEY, CDR2 SMNVEV (reference sequence). Trimming at V came to 1 base and at J to 3 bases, leaving 8 bases not matched to a gene. This CDR3 has 17 residues. This CDR3 reads CASSLLGTAEPNEKLFF. The CDR3 nucleotides read TGTGCCAGCAGTTTATTGGGGACAGCTGAACCTAATGAAAAACTGTTTTTT.

V gene TRBV10-2 combines with J gene TRBJ1-2, with 10 bases identical to TRBD1. CDR1 and CDR2 from the germline V gene are WSHSY and SAAADI. V lost 3 bases and J lost 2; bases outside the gene matches: 3. The CDR3 consists of 15 residues. The CDR3 here is CASSDGTGANYGYTF. The CDR3 nucleotides are TGCGCCAGCAGTGACGGGACAGGGGCGAACTATGGCTACACCTTC.

The chain combines TRBV4-3 with TRBJ2-2, with D possibly being TRBD1 (6 bases). The V gene's germline CDR1 is LGHNA and CDR2 YSLEER. V dropped 2 bases and J dropped 3 bases, with 16 bases sitting between them. The CDR3 is 17 amino acids. The DNA of the CDR3 is TGCGCCAGCAGCCAAAACCGGGGCAGGGGTTACACCGGGGAGCTGTTTTTT. It is translated as CASSQNRGRGYTGELFF.

The gene calls are TRBV29-1 and TRBJ2-7; tentative D call: TRBD1 (6 bases). Looked up from germline, CDR1 is SQVTM and CDR2 is ANQGSEA. This CDR3 contains 13 residues. V lost 7 bases and J 2 bases, leaving 15 bases between the germline ends. For the CDR3, the DNA is TGCAGCGCAACTCCCCAGGGGACCTACGAGCAGTACTTC. Protein: CSATPQGTYEQYF.

This chain links TRBV29-1 with TRBJ1-5, with 8 bases identical to TRBD1. The junction had 7 bases not matched to a gene; V was cut back by 6 bases and J by 6 bases. Germline CDR1 reads SQVTM; CDR2 reads ANQGSEA. This CDR3 contains 13 residues. The CDR3 is CSVLQGAGQPQHF. The DNA of the CDR3 is TGCAGCGTCCTCCAGGGGGCGGGTCAGCCCCAGCATTTT.

This chain links TRBV28 with TRBJ2-7; 10 positions match TRBD1. Germline V gene sequence: CDR1 MDHEN, CDR2 SYDVKM. V shed 6 bases and J 5 bases; nucleotides not matched to a gene: 10. The CDR3 runs 15 residues. CDR3 residues: CASSGTGTGADEQYF. In DNA, the CDR3 is TGTGCCAGCAGCGGAACCGGGACAGGGGCGGACGAGCAGTACTTC. Looking up the rest from reference TRBV28 and TRBJ2-7 gives the full variable domain: DVKVTQSSRYLVKRTGEKVFLECVQDMDHENMFWYRQDPGLGLRLIYFSYDVKMKEKGDIPEGYSVSREKKERFSLILESASTNQTSMYLCASSGTGTGADEQYFGPGTRLTVT.

The gene calls are TRBV7-2 and TRBJ2-7; 7 bases line up with TRBD1. Germline CDR1 is SGHTA and CDR2 is FQGNSA. With V trimmed by 0 bases and J by 4 bases, 6 bases remained unmatched. This CDR3 is built from 15 residues. The DNA for the CDR3 is TGTGCCAGCAGCTTAGCGGAAGACAGGGTGTACGAGCAGTACTTC. Translating gives CASSLAEDRVYEQYF.

This chain connects TRBV7-9 to TRBJ2-3; 9 positions agree with TRBD2. The CDR3 is 16 amino acids. V lost 5 bases to trimming and J lost 4 bases; unmatched junction nucleotides: 10. The V gene's germline CDR1 is SEHNR and CDR2 FQNEAQ (reference sequence). CDR3: CASSPRLAVPSDTQYF. In DNA form, the CDR3 reads TGTGCCAGCAGCCCGAGACTAGCGGTACCATCAGATACGCAGTATTTT.

The chain employs TRBV7-2 and TRBJ2-7; 7 nucleotides line up with TRBD1. This CDR3 is built from 14 residues. V was pared by 4 bases and J by 5 bases, with 8 bases of the junction left unmatched. Germline V gene data show CDR1 as SGHTA and CDR2 as FQGNSA. CDR3 bases: TGTGCCAGCAGCTGGGGACAGATGTGGGACGAGCAGTACTTC. It encodes CASSWGQMWDEQYF. Drawing the rest from reference TRBV7-2 and TRBJ2-7, the complete variable domain is GAGVSQSPSNKVTEKGKDVELRCDPISGHTALYWYRQSLGQGLEFLIYFQGNSAPDKSGLPSDRFSAERTGGSVSTLTIQRTQQEDSAVYLCASSWGQMWDEQYFGPGTRLTVT.

V is TRBV6-1 and J is TRBJ1-2; D remains ambiguous. The CDR3 is 11 residues long. V was shortened by 7 bases and J by 2 bases, with 5 bases between the two germline ends. Germline V gives CDR1 MNHNS, CDR2 SASEGT. Here the CDR3 reads CASTSNYGYTF. CDR3 bases: TGTGCCAGCACGTCCAACTATGGCTACACCTTC.

This chain connects TRBV7-6 to TRBJ1-2, with D possibly matching TRBD1 (6 bases). V was clipped by 4 bases and J by 8 bases, with 17 bases between them. The CDR3 runs to 14 residues. The germline V gene encodes CDR1 SGHVS and CDR2 FNYEAQ. The chain's CDR3 is CASSSERGTGGYTF. Written as DNA, the CDR3 is TGTGCCAGCAGCTCGGAAAGGGGGACGGGAGGCTACACCTTC.

The chain employs TRBV29-1 and TRBJ2-2, with D possibly being TRBD1 (6 bases). The CDR3 length is 17 residues. CDR1 and CDR2 (germline): SQVTM, ANQGSEA. Trimming left V 4 bases short and J 7 bases short, with 25 bases between. DNA for the CDR3: TGCAGCGTTGGCTCATCCACAGGGATTGGTTCGAACGGGGAGCTGTTTTTT. Encoded protein: CSVGSSTGIGSNGELFF.

This chain connects TRBV7-2 to TRBJ2-3; maybe TRBD2 (6 bases). In germline, CDR1 is SGHTA, CDR2 FQGNSA. The V and J ends lost 0 bases and 3 bases respectively, with 13 bases between them. This CDR3 contains 16 residues. This CDR3 reads CASSLASGVSTDTQYF. The CDR3 DNA follows: TGTGCCAGCAGCTTAGCATCGGGGGTTTCAACAGATACGCAGTATTTT.